This entry lists 4 T cell receptor beta chains sequenced from one sample in a study of blood T cell repertoires in COVID-19 (dated by TCRdb to 2018 to 2021). Libraries were built with the immunoSEQ multiplex PCR assay. The immuneACCESS repertoire file appears here via TCRdb, limited to in-frame rearrangements. These files lack a portion of the clones; in checked studies, under half of the deficit traces to unresolved V genes, and the cause of the others is not known. The sample yields 310,000 or so clones; 86% were counted once. Around 1.5% of the sample is held by the ten biggest clonotypes. Sequencing was done on a sample of peripheral blood. The receptors derive from a woman aged 45-65 years with acute or convalescent COVID-19.

CDR3 coding DNA: TGTGCCAGCAGCGCCGCAGGGCCTAATGAAAAACTGTTTTTT. It yields the protein CASSAAGPNEKLFF. This chain joins TRBV7-2 and TRBJ1-4; tentatively, D is TRBD1 (5 bases). V lost 5 bases, J lost 3 bases, and 10 bases lay in between. CDR3 size: 14 residues. Germline values: CDR1 SGHTA, CDR2 FQGNSA.

The chain carries TRBV7-9 and TRBJ1-1; D unresolved. Between the trimmed V and J ends, which lost 5 bases and 7 bases, there was a span of 14 bases. The germline V gene encodes CDR1 SEHNR and CDR2 FQNEAQ (reference sequence). This CDR3 comprises 13 residues. Here the CDR3 reads CASSGGFRIEAFF. The CDR3 region has the DNA TGTGCCAGCAGCGGCGGGTTCCGCATTGAAGCTTTCTTT.

The chain joins TRBV7-6 to TRBJ2-3; 10 nucleotides match TRBD2. CDR1 is SGHVS and CDR2 is FNYEAQ in the germline V gene. CDR3 length: 15 amino acids. J lost 5 bases, V lost 2 bases, and 4 bases had no gene match. The CDR3 bases are TGTGCCAGCAGCTTATTCAGCGGGAGGGAAGATACGCAGTATTTT. It is translated as CASSLFSGREDTQYF.

The CDR3 protein is CASSEATGVFNQPQHF. The CDR3 coding sequence is TGTGCCAGCAGTGAAGCGACGGGGGTGTTCAATCAGCCCCAGCATTTT. The rearrangement uses TRBV2 and TRBJ1-5; the D gene is possibly TRBD1 (5 bases). Germline values: CDR1 SNHLY, CDR2 FYNNEI. The CDR3 runs 16 residues. Trimming took 0 bases from V and 3 from J, leaving 12 bases between them.